What follows are 29 T cell receptor beta chains derived from one specimen sequenced in a study of human T cells and chemical hapten exposure. TCRdb recomputed calls from the 5' RACE reads with MiXCR, one row per CDR3 protein. The data contain about 140,000 distinct CDR3 sequences, around 4.4% of them singletons. The study extracted total RNA from unfractionated whole blood. The receptors shown here come from a female donor in good health.

This clonotype has a count of ten or more. The chain recombines TRBV4-3 with TRBJ1-2; D is unresolved. There are 15 residues in the CDR3. CDR1 is LGHNA and CDR2 is YSLEER in the germline V gene. V shed 7 bases and J shed 0 bases, with 15 bases lying between them. The CDR3 loop is CASTNLVGANYGYTF. DNA for the CDR3: TGCGCCAGCACCAACCTTGTGGGAGCTAACTATGGCTACACCTTC.

This clonotype was detected many times. The chain links TRBV25-1 to TRBJ1-6; 8 positions agree with TRBD1. The CDR3 is 17 residues long. Trimming at V came to 1 base and at J to 7 bases, leaving 9 bases not matched to a gene. Per the germline V gene, CDR1 is MGHDK and CDR2 is SYGVNS. The CDR3 here is CASSESRQGRNNSPLHF. DNA for the CDR3: TGTGCCAGCAGTGAATCTAGACAGGGGAGGAACAATTCACCCCTCCACTTT.

In this sample, this clonotype turned up many times. This sequence joins TRBV5-1 and TRBJ2-7, with D perhaps matching TRBD2 (5 bases). This CDR3 contains 14 residues. Trimming took 0 bases from V and 6 from J, leaving 13 bases between them. Looked up from germline, CDR1 is SGHRS and CDR2 is YFSETQ. CDR3 region: CASSLVLDWGEQYF. In DNA form, the CDR3 reads TGCGCCAGCAGCTTGGTTCTGGACTGGGGCGAGCAGTACTTC.

This clonotype came up many times. This sequence joins TRBV28 and TRBJ2-3; 7 bases agree with TRBD1. V shed 6 bases and J 2 bases; nucleotides not matched to a gene: 8. This CDR3 is 15 amino acids long. Per germline, CDR1 MDHEN and CDR2 SYDVKM. The CDR3 DNA reads as TGTGCCAGCAGAGGGGACAGAGATCTCACAGATACGCAGTATTTT. It specifies CASRGDRDLTDTQYF.

The J gene is TRBJ2-7, the V gene TRBV4-2; D is perhaps TRBD1 (5 bases). This CDR3 is built from 14 residues. V was shortened by 2 bases and J by 0 bases, with 8 bases between the two germline ends. The germline V gene has CDR1 LGHNA and CDR2 YNFKEQ. The DNA for the CDR3 is TGTGCCAGCAGCCAACAGGGTTGCTCCTACGAGCAGTACTTC. It is translated as CASSQQGCSYEQYF.

A note on this clonotype: At one end the junction does not follow the germline gene, possibly because of a read error. The gene calls are TRBV5-6 and TRBJ1-6, with D maybe TRBD1 (5 bases). The germline V gene encodes CDR1 SGHDT and CDR2 YYEEEE. The CDR3 is 13 residues long. The DNA for the CDR3 is TGTGCCAGCAGCGGCAAGGGGTATTCACCCCTCAACTTT. It yields the protein CASSGKGYSPLNF. Supplemented by reference TRBV5-6 and TRBJ1-6, the full variable domain reads DAGVTQSPTHLIKTRGQQVTLRCSPKSGHDTVSWYQQALGQGPQFIFQYYEEEERQRGNFPDRFSGHQFPNYSSELNVNALLLGDSALYLCASSGKGYSPLNFGNGTRLTVT.

The sample holds many counts of this clonotype. The chain recombines TRBV19 with TRBJ1-3, with D unclear. Germline V gene lookup returns CDR1 LNHDA and CDR2 SQIVND (reference sequence). Deletions cut 1 base from V and 0 bases from J, with 7 bases between. The CDR3 consists of 15 residues. The CDR3 sequence: CASSIAGFSGNTIYF. For the CDR3, the DNA is TGTGCCAGTAGTATAGCCGGTTTCTCTGGAAACACCATATATTTT.

This clonotype was observed a handful of times. This may come from a read error, since a much larger clone is one base off. The chain recombines TRBV7-2 with TRBJ2-7; D possibly corresponds to TRBD2 (6 bases). Germline V gene data show CDR1 as SGHTA and CDR2 as FQGNSA. The CDR3 totals 15 residues. V was trimmed by 5 bases and J by 5 bases, leaving 19 bases between them. CDR3 amino acids: CASSPSAGQSDEQYF. The CDR3 DNA sequence: TGTGCCAGCAGCCCCTCGGCGGGGCAGAGCGACGAGCAGTACTTC.

This clonotype showed up many times. The gene calls are TRBV4-1 and TRBJ2-3, with D perhaps TRBD2 (5 bases). The germline CDR1 and CDR2 sequences are MGHRA and YSYEKL. V was shortened by 0 bases and J by 8 bases, with 15 bases between the two germline ends. The CDR3 covers 15 residues. The CDR3 here is CASSQDGTPAGTQYF. The CDR3 DNA is TGCGCCAGCAGCCAAGATGGAACTCCTGCGGGTACGCAGTATTTT.

This clonotype was seen many times. V is TRBV6-5 and J is TRBJ1-5; 10 positions match TRBD1. Germline assignment: CDR1 MNHEY and CDR2 SVGAGI. The CDR3 contains 15 residues. The V segment lost 6 bases and the J segment 3 bases; nucleotides outside the gene matches: 5. The CDR3 DNA reads as TGTGCCAGCAGCTCCGGGACAGGGGTCAATCAGCCCCAGCATTTT. Its protein is CASSSGTGVNQPQHF.

At least ten counts were recorded for this clonotype. The chain uses TRBV4-2 and TRBJ2-3, with 7 positions matching TRBD2. The CDR3 has 15 residues. CDR1 and CDR2 (germline): LGHNA, YNFKEQ. Trimming took 1 base from V and 1 from J; bases not matched to a gene: 2. CDR3: CASSQVAGGTDTQYF. CDR3 DNA sequence: TGTGCCAGCAGCCAAGTGGCGGGGGGCACAGATACGCAGTATTTT.

This clonotype turned up a few times. Since a much larger clone is just one base distant, this may be a read error. The rearrangement links TRBV27 to TRBJ2-7; 7 bases align to TRBD1. Unmatched junction bases numbered 13, after V lost 6 bases and J lost 5 bases. The germline gives CDR1 MNHEY, CDR2 SMNVEV (reference sequence). This CDR3 spans 15 amino acids. The chain's CDR3 is CASSRRTGTTDEQYF. Here the CDR3 DNA reads TGTGCCAGCAGCCGACGGACAGGTACGACCGACGAGCAGTACTTC.

The table lists this clonotype with many counts. The genes are TRBV28 and TRBJ1-3; D unclear. The CDR3 is 14 amino acids. Trimming pared 2 bases from V and 4 bases from J, leaving 9 bases between. Per germline, CDR1 MDHEN and CDR2 SYDVKM. The CDR3 sequence is CASSLTGHGNTIYF. CDR3 nucleotides: TGTGCCAGCAGTTTAACCGGGCACGGAAACACCATATATTTT.

Many counts were recorded for this clonotype. The V call is TRBV14, the J call TRBJ2-7, with D tentatively TRBD1 or TRBD2 (5 bases each). Trimming removed 1 base at V and 3 bases at J, with 13 bases between. The CDR3 covers 15 residues. Germline V gene lookup returns CDR1 SGHDN and CDR2 FVKESK. The CDR3 is CASSQVVGVGYEQYF. The DNA for the CDR3 is TGTGCCAGCAGCCAAGTTGTGGGGGTCGGCTACGAGCAGTACTTC.

This clonotype was recorded at least ten times. The chain joins TRBV28 to TRBJ2-7, with 9 bases identical to TRBD1. CDR3 size: 15 residues. V gave up 7 bases and J gave up 0 bases; unmatched junction bases: 7. Germline V gene sequence: CDR1 MDHEN, CDR2 SYDVKM. In DNA form, the CDR3 reads TGTGCCAGCACCCCGGACAGGGGTAGCTCCTACGAGCAGTACTTC. This translates into CASTPDRGSSYEQYF.

This clonotype was seen more than once but under ten times. The chain has TRBV7-2 and TRBJ2-5; 8 bases are a match to TRBD1. V trimming: 4 bases; J trimming: 2 bases; junction bases outside the gene matches: 6. This CDR3 is built from 15 residues. Germline V lookup: CDR1 SGHTA, CDR2 FQGNSA. DNA of the CDR3: TGTGCCAGCAGCTACTCGGGACAGGCACAAGAGACCCAGTACTTC. Protein sequence: CASSYSGQAQETQYF.

This clonotype was detected ten times or more. The chain links TRBV19 to TRBJ2-7, with D possibly TRBD1 on 6 matching bases. Germline V gene lookup returns CDR1 LNHDA and CDR2 SQIVND (reference sequence). The CDR3 has 14 residues. Trimming removed 1 base at V and 3 bases at J, with 10 bases between. CDR3 nucleotide sequence: TGTGCCAGTAGTATAGCCAGGGGAAACTACGAGCAGTACTTC. Translated: CASSIARGNYEQYF.

This clonotype showed up many times. V is TRBV6-4 and J is TRBJ2-3, with 8 bases lining up with TRBD2. V gave up 3 bases and J gave up 1 base; unmatched junction bases: 0. In germline, CDR1 is MRHNA, CDR2 SNTAGT. The CDR3 is 14 amino acids. CDR3 region: CASSEAGGTDTQYF. The CDR3 region has the DNA TGTGCCAGCAGTGAAGCGGGGGGCACAGATACGCAGTATTTT.

This clonotype came up many times. The V gene is TRBV9, the J gene TRBJ2-7, with 10 bases aligning to TRBD2. Germline values: CDR1 SGDLS, CDR2 YYNGEE. The CDR3 is 16 residues long. J was trimmed by 5 bases and V by 4 bases; bases with no gene match: 12. CDR3 sequence: CASSPVLGLAVHEQYF. CDR3 sequence (DNA): TGTGCCAGCAGCCCAGTTCTAGGACTAGCGGTCCACGAGCAGTACTTC.

Ten or more counts support this clonotype. This chain connects TRBV20-1 to TRBJ2-3; no definite D call. This CDR3 spans 13 amino acids. V lost 6 bases and J 0 bases, leaving 10 bases between the germline ends. From germline, CDR1 is DFQATT and CDR2 SNEGSKA (reference sequence). In DNA, the CDR3 is TGCAGTGCCAGTGAGACTAGCACAGATACGCAGTATTTT. Protein sequence: CSASETSTDTQYF.

The table lists this clonotype with many counts. V is TRBV6-6 and J is TRBJ2-3; 15 nucleotides align to TRBD2. With V trimmed by 2 bases and J by 0 bases, 12 bases remained unmatched. Germline V gene sequence: CDR1 MNHNY, CDR2 SVGAGI (reference sequence). CDR3 size: 21 residues. The CDR3 bases are TGTGCCAGCAGTTACCCAAGGACTAGCGGGGGGGGAACTCTAAGCACAGATACGCAGTATTTT. Protein sequence: CASSYPRTSGGGTLSTDTQYF.

J is TRBJ1-5 and V is TRBV28; tentatively, D is TRBD1 (5 bases). Looked up from germline, CDR1 is MDHEN and CDR2 is SYDVKM. This CDR3 has 17 residues. Trimming removed 2 bases at V and 4 bases at J, with 18 bases between. The CDR3 bases are TGTGCCAGCAGTTTAGGGACCGTCGCAAGCATAAATCAGCCCCAGCATTTT. The encoded protein is CASSLGTVASINQPQHF.

This clonotype was recorded many times. The rearrangement links TRBV29-1 to TRBJ2-5; tentative D call: TRBD2 (6 bases). This CDR3 is built from 15 residues. V lost 6 bases, J lost 5 bases, and 22 bases lay in between. CDR1 is SQVTM and CDR2 is ANQGSEA in the germline V gene. The CDR3 is CSVITGGDRGETQYF. The DNA for the CDR3 is TGCAGCGTCATCACTGGCGGGGACCGGGGCGAGACCCAGTACTTC. Looking up the rest from reference TRBV29-1 and TRBJ2-5 gives the full variable domain: SAVISQKPSRDICQRGTSLTIQCQVDSQVTMMFWYRQQPGQSLTLIATANQGSEATYESGFVIDKFPISRPNLTFSTLTVSNMSPEDSSIYLCSVITGGDRGETQYFGPGTRLLVL.

This clonotype occurred many times. J is TRBJ1-3 and V is TRBV6-2 or TRBV6-3; 7 positions match TRBD1. This CDR3 contains 15 residues. Germline assignment: CDR1 MNHEY and CDR2 SVGEGT. V lost 6 bases and J lost 0; bases outside the gene matches: 5. CDR3 sequence (DNA): TGTGCCAGCAGCCCAGGACAGGTCTCTGGAAACACCATATATTTT. It yields the protein CASSPGQVSGNTIYF.

This clonotype was observed many times. The chain employs TRBV18 and TRBJ1-1, with TRBD1 as a possible D gene (6 bases). Germline CDR1 reads KGHSH; CDR2 reads LQKENI. The V end was cut by 4 bases, the J end by 5 bases, with 20 bases between. The CDR3 runs to 16 residues. The CDR3 sequence: CASSQPSRAGETEAFF. For the CDR3, the DNA is TGTGCCAGCTCACAGCCCTCTCGGGCAGGGGAAACTGAAGCTTTCTTT.

At least ten counts were recorded for this clonotype. The chain carries TRBV11-2 and TRBJ2-5; D possibly corresponds to TRBD1 (5 bases). CDR3 length: 11 residues. Trimming cost V 5 bases and J 7 bases, with 8 bases left between them. The V gene's germline CDR1 is SGHAT and CDR2 FQNNGV. The CDR3 DNA reads TGTGCCAGCAGCCCCCAGGGGACCCAGTACTTC. Its translation: CASSPQGTQYF.

The table lists this clonotype with many counts. The CDR3 DNA sequence: TGTGCCAGCAAGGGGTACACTGAAGCTTTCTTT. This sequence encodes CASKGYTEAFF. The chain uses TRBV6-2 or TRBV6-3 and TRBJ1-1, with D possibly TRBD1 on 5 matching bases. CDR1 MNHEY and CDR2 SVGEGT come from the germline V gene. V lost 7 bases, J lost 3 bases, and 6 bases lay in between. CDR3 length: 11 amino acids.

This clonotype was seen ten or more times. The chain has TRBV7-9 and TRBJ1-1; perhaps TRBD1 as D (5 bases). V was trimmed by 2 bases and J by 0 bases, leaving 19 bases between them. CDR1 and CDR2 from the germline V gene are SEHNR and FQNEAQ (reference sequence). The CDR3 runs 18 residues. CDR3: CASSLRGSGREMNTEAFF. The DNA for the CDR3 is TGTGCCAGCAGCTTAAGGGGCTCAGGGCGGGAAATGAACACTGAAGCTTTCTTT.

The V call is TRBV6-5, the J call TRBJ2-7; TRBD1 might be the D (6 bases). This CDR3 is 13 amino acids long. Trimming stripped 7 bases from V and 5 bases from J, with 15 bases between. Germline V gene lookup returns CDR1 MNHEY and CDR2 SVGAGI. This CDR3 is CASTPTGTHEQYF. The CDR3 nucleotides read TGTGCCAGCACCCCAACAGGGACCCACGAGCAGTACTTC.